This T cell receptor (beta chain) was retrieved from a study of response to subunit inactivated influenza vaccine. Findings and limits, study-wide: New T cells are recruited in small numbers by each seasonal influenza vaccination, according to the authors' suggestion.

This clonotype has only a few counts. The target antigen is unknown. Germline V CDR1 and CDR2: SGHRS, YFSETQ. V was pared by 4 bases and J by 2 bases, with 12 bases between. This CDR3 comprises 14 residues. TCRdb used MiXCR to reprocess the RT-PCR reads, holding one entry per CDR3 protein. Here the sample spans roughly 460,000 distinct CDR3 sequences, approximately 10% being singletons. The material sequenced was PBMCs from blood, taken 45 days after vaccination. This sequence was found in a man between 50 and 59 years old who received an inactivated influenza vaccine. This rearrangement joins TRBV5-1 to TRBJ2-5, with a weak D call TRBD1 (6 bases). CDR3 coding DNA: TGCGCCAGCAGCCCCCTGGACAGTCAAGAGACCCAGTACTTC. Protein product: CASSPLDSQETQYF. The variable domain in full, completed from reference TRBV5-1 and TRBJ2-5, reads KAGVTQTPRYLIKTRGQQVTLSCSPISGHRSVSWYQQTPGQGLQFLFEYFSETQRNKGNFPGRFSGRQFSNSRSEMNVSTLELGDSALYLCASSPLDSQETQYFGPGTRLLVL.